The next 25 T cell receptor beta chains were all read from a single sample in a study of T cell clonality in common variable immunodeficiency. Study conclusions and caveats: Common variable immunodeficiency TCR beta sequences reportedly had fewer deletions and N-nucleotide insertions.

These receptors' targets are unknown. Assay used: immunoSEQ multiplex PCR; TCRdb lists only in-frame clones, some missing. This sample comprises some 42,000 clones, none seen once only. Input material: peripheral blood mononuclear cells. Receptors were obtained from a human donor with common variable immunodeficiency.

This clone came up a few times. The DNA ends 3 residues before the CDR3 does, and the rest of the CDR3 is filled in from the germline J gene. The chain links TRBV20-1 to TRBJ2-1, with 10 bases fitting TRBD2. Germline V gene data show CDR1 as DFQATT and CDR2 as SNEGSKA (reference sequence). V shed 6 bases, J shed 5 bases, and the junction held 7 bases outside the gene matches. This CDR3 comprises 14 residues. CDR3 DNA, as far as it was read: TGCAGTGCCGCAGGGACTAGCGTTCACAATGAG. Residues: CSAAGTSVHNE. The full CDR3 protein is CSAAGTSVHNEQFF.

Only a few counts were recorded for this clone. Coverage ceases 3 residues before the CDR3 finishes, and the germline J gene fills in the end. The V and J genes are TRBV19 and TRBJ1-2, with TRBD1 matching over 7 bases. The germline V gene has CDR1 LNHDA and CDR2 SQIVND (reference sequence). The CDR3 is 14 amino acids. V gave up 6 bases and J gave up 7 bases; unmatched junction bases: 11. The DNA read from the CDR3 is TGTGCCAGTAGGGTTGCGGGACAGATGAGTGGC. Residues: CASRVAGQMSG. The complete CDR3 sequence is CASRVAGQMSGYTF.

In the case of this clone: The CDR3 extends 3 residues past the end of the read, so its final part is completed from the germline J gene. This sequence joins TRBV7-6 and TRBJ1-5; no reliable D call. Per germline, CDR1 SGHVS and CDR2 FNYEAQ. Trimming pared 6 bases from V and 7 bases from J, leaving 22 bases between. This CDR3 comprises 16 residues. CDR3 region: CASRATDRGSRQPQHF. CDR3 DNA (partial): TGTGCCAGCAGAGCGACGGACCGGGGATCCAGGCAGCCC.

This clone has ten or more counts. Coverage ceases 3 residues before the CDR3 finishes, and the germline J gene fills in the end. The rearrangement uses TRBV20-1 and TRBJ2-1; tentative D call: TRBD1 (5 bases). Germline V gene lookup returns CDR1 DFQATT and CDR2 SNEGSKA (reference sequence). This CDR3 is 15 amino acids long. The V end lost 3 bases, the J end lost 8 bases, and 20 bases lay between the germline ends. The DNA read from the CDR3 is TGCAGTGCTAGTGGGCAAAGGGGAATGATCTATGAG. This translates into CSASGQRGMIYE. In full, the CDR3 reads CSASGQRGMIYEQFF.

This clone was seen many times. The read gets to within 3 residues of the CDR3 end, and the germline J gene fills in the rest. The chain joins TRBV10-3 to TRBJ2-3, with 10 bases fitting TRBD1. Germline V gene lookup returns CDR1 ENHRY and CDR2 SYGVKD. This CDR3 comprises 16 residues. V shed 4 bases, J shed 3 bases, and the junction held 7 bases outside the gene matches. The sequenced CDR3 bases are TGTGCCATCAGTGGTTCCGGGACAGGGGTGACAGATACG. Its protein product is CAISGSGTGVTDT. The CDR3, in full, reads CAISGSGTGVTDTQYF.

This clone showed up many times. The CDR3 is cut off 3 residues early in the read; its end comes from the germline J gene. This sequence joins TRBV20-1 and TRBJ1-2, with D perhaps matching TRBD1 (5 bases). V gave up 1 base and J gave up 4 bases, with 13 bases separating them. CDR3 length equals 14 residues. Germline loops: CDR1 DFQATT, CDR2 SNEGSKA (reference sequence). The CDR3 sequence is CSARVGGTVYGYTF. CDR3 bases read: TGCAGTGCTAGAGTGGGGGGGACTGTCTATGGC.

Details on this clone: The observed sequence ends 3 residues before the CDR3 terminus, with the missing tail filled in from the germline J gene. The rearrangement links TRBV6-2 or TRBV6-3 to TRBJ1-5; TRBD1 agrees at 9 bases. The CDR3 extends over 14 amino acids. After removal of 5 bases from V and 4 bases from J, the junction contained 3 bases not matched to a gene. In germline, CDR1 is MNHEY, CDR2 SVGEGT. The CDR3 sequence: CASSGDRDNQPQHF. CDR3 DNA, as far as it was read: TGTGCCAGCAGTGGGGACAGGGATAATCAGCCC.

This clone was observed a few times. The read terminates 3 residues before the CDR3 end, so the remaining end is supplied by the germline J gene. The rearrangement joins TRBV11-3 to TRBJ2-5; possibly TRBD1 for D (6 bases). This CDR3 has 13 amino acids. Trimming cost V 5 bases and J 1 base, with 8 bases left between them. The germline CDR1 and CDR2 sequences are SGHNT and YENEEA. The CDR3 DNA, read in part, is TGTGCCAGCAGCCCGGACAGCCAAGAGACC. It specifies CASSPDSQET. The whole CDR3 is CASSPDSQETQYF.

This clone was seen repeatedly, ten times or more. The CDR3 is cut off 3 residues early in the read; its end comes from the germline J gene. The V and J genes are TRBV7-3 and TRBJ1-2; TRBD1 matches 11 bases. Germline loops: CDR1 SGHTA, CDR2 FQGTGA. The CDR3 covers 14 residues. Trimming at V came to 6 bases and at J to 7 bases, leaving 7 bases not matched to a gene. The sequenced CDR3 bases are TGTGCCAGCAGTTTCGGACAGGGGGCGGTTGGC. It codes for CASSFGQGAVG. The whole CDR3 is CASSFGQGAVGYTF.

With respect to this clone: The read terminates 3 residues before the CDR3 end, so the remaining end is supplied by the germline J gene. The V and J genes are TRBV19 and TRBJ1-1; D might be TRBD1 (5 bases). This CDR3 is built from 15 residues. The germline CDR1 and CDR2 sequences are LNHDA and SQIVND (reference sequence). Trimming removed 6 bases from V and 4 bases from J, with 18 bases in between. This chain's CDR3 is CASSLGPGGGTEAFF. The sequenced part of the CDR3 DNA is TGTGCCAGTAGCTTAGGGCCGGGGGGTGGCACTGAA.

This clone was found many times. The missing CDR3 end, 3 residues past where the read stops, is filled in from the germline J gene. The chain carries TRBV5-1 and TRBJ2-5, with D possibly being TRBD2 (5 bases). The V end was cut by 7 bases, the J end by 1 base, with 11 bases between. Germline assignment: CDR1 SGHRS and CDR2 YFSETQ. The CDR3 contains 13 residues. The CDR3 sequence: CASSDSVQETQYF. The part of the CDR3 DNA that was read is TGCGCCAGCTCGGACTCCGTCCAAGAGACC.

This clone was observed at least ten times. The sequenced CDR3 bases are TGCAGTGCTAGAGAGGCAGGGGGCTCTGGCAATGAG. The encoded protein is CSAREAGGSGNE. The complete CDR3 protein is CSAREAGGSGNEQFF. The chain carries TRBV20-1 and TRBJ2-1; the match to TRBD1 covers 8 bases. The CDR3 end lies 3 residues beyond the end of the read and is filled in from the germline J gene. Looked up from germline, CDR1 is DFQATT and CDR2 is SNEGSKA (reference sequence). This CDR3 has 15 residues. V was pared by 0 bases and J by 6 bases, with 7 bases of the junction left unmatched.

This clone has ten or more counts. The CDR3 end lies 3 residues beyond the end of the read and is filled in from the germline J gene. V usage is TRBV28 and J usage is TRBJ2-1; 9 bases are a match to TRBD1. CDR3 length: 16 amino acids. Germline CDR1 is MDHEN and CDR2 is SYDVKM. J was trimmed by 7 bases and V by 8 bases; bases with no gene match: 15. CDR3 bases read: TGTGCCAGCGATTCCCGGACCGGGACAGGGAGAAATGAG. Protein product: CASDSRTGTGRNE. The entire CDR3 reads CASDSRTGTGRNEQFF.

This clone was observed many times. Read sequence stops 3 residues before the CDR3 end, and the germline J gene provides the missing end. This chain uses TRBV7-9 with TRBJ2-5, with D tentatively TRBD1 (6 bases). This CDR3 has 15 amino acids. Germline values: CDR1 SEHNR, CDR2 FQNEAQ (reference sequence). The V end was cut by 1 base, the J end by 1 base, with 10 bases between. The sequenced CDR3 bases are TGTGCCAGCAGCTTAGACAGGGTCACCCAAGAGACC. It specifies CASSLDRVTQET. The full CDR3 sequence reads CASSLDRVTQETQYF.

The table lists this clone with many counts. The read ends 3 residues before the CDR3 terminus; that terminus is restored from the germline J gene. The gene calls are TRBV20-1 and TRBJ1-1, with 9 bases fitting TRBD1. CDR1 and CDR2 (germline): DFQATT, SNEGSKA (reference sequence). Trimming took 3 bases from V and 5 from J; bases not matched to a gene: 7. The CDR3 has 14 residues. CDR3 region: CSARYGQGRTEAFF. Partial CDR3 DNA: TGCAGTGCTAGGTATGGACAGGGGAGAACTGAA.

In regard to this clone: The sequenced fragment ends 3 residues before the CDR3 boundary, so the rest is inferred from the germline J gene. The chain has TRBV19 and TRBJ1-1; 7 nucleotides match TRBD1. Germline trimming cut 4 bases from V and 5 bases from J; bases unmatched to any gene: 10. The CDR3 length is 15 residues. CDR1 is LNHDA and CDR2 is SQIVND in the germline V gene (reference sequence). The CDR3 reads CASSKNTGVVTEAFF. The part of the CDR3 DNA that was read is TGTGCCAGTAGTAAGAATACAGGGGTCGTGACTGAA.

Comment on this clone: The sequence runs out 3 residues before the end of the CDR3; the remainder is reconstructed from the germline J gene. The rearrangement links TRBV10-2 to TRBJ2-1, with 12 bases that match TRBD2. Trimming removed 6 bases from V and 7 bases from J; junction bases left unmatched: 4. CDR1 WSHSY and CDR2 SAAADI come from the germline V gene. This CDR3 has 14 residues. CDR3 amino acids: CASRGLAGLNEQFF. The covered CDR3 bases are TGCGCCAGCAGAGGACTAGCGGGACTGAATGAG.

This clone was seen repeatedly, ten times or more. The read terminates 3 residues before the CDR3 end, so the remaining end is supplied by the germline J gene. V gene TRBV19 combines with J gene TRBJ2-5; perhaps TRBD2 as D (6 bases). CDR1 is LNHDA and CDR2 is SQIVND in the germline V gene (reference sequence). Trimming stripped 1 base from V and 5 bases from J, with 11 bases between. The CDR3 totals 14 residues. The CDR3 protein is CASSIGGSGETQYF. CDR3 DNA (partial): TGTGCCAGTAGTATAGGGGGTAGCGGCGAGACC. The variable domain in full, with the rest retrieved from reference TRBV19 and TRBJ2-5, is DGGITQSPKYLFRKEGQNVTLSCEQNLNHDAMYWYRQDPGQGLRLIYYSQIVNDFQKGDIAEGYSVSREKKESFPLTVTSAQKNPTAFYLCASSIGGSGETQYFGPGTRLLVL.

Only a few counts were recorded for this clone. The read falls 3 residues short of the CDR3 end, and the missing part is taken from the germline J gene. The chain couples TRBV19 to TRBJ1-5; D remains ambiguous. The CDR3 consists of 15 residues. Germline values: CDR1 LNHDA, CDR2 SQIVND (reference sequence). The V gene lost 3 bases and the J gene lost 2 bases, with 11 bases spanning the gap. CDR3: CASSMATRGNQPQHF. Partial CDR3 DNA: TGTGCCAGTAGTATGGCGACTCGGGGCAATCAGCCC.

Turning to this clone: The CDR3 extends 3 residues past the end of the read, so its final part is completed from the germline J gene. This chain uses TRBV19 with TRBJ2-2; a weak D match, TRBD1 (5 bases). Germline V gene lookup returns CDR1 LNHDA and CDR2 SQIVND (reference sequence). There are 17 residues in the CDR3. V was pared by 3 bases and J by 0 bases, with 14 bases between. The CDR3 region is CASSILGGAANTGELFF. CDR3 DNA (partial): TGTGCCAGTAGTATCTTAGGTGGGGCGGCGAACACCGGGGAG.

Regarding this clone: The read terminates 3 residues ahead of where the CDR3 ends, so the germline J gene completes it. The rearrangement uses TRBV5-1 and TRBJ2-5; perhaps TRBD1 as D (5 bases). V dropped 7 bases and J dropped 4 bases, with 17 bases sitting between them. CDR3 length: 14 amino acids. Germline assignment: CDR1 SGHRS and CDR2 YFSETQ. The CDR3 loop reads CASRIIGVRETQYF. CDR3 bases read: TGCGCCAGCCGCATTATAGGGGTCCGAGAGACC.

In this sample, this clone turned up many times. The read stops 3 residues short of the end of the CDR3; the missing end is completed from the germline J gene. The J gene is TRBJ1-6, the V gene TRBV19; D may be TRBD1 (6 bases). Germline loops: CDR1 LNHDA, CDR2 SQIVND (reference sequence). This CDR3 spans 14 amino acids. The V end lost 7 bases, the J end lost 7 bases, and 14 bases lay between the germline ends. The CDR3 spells CASNEQGSNSPLHF. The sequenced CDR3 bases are TGTGCCAGTAACGAACAGGGTTCGAATTCACCC.

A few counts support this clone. CDR3 residues: CASSSRRQGQETQYF. Incomplete CDR3 DNA: TGTGCCAGCAGTTCCCGGAGACAGGGGCAAGAGACC. The chain uses TRBV11-3 and TRBJ2-5; 8 bases map to TRBD1. The CDR3 goes on 3 residues after the read ends, and that part is filled in from the germline J gene. The CDR3 length is 15 residues. Looked up from germline, CDR1 is SGHNT and CDR2 is YENEEA. With V trimmed by 6 bases and J by 2 bases, 8 bases remained unmatched.

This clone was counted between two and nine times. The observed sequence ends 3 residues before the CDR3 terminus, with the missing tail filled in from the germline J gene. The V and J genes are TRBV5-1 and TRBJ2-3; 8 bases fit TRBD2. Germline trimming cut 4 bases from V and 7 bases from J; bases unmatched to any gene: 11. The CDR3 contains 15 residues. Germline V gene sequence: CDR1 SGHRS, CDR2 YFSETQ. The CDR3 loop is CASSPGTRTRNTQYF. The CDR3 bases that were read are TGCGCCAGCAGCCCAGGGACTAGAACGCGAAATACG.

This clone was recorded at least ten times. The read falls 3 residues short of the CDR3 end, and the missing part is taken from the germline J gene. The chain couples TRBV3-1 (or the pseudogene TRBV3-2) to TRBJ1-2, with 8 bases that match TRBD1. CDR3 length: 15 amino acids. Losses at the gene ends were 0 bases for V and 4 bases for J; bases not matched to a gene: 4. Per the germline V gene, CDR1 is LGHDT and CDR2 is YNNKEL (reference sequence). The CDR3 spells CASSQEGTGVYGYTF. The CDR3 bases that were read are TGTGCCAGCAGCCAAGAAGGGACAGGAGTCTATGGC.